This TCR beta chain was recorded in a study of blood T cell repertoires in COVID-19. The table came from immunoSEQ multiplex PCR; TCRdb's copy has only in-frame clones and leaves some out. This repertoire shows approximately 230,000 clones, around nine tenths found once; its top ten account for about 14%. The CDR3 has 19 amino acids. Germline CDR1 is LNHDA and CDR2 is SQIVND (reference sequence). V was cut by 4 bases and J by 0 bases, with 22 bases left in between. What was sequenced was PBMCs or T cells enriched from blood (not recorded which). V usage is TRBV19 and J usage is TRBJ1-5; tentatively, D is TRBD1 (6 bases). This clonotype was sampled from a woman in her forties or fifties with acute COVID-19. The chain's CDR3 is CASSTPLPGQVNSNQPQHF. The DNA for the CDR3 is TGTGCCAGTAGTACCCCCTTACCGGGACAAGTAAATAGCAATCAGCCCCAGCATTTT.